The present T cell receptor beta chain was sequenced within a study of T cell responses to AZD1222 COVID-19 vaccine. Study-wide results and caveats: White British people made up most donors, females outnumbered males, and clonal diversity was possibly underestimated. Per reports, nearly half of all spike-specific TCRs target regions that are unmutated in variants.

Produced via immunoSEQ multiplex PCR; TCRdb's table is partial and in-frame only. This sample has about 97,000 clones, with about 82% found just once. CDR1 is LGHNA and CDR2 is YSLEER in the germline V gene. The ends were cut back, 3 bases at V and 2 bases at J, with 14 bases in the middle. The CDR3 sequence is 15 residues long. This clone has just a few counts. Its antigen is not identified. This specimen consisted of peripheral blood, obtained on day 0 of AZD1222 vaccination. The sequence derives from an adult in good health. The chain couples TRBV4-3 to TRBJ2-7; no firm D call. The CDR3: CASSQVAIPPYEQYF. The DNA of the CDR3 is TGCGCCAGCAGCCAGGTGGCTATCCCGCCCTACGAGCAGTACTTC.